The next 28 T cell receptor beta chains were all read from a single sample in a study of OX40 agonist ivuxolimab in advanced cancers. Some clones are missing from TCRdb's copy, which holds only in-frame ones; the method was immunoSEQ multiplex PCR. The profile shows approximately 68,000 clones, around nine tenths of them singletons. Sequencing used CD4+ or CD8+ T cells sorted from blood, obtained in a trial of the OX40 agonist ivuxolimab. These receptor sequences come from an adult with an advanced solid tumor such as melanoma, head and neck, liver or kidney cancer.

This chain joins TRBV5-1 and TRBJ2-1, with 11 nucleotides matching TRBD2. The V segment lost 4 bases and the J segment 2 bases; nucleotides outside the gene matches: 5. The CDR3 extends over 16 amino acids. From germline, CDR1 is SGHRS and CDR2 YFSETQ. The CDR3 DNA reads TGCGCCAGCAGCCCATCGACTAGCGGGACCTACAATGAGCAGTTCTTC. Its protein is CASSPSTSGTYNEQFF.

J is TRBJ1-6 and V is TRBV30; 8 nucleotides align to TRBD1. V trimming: 1 base; J trimming: 9 bases; junction bases outside the gene matches: 2. CDR1 is GTSNPN and CDR2 is SVGIG in the germline V gene (reference sequence). The CDR3 spans 13 residues. The CDR3 loop is CAWSDRGVSPLHF. CDR3 DNA: TGTGCCTGGAGTGACAGGGGGGTTTCACCCCTCCACTTT.

This chain uses TRBV5-4 with TRBJ2-1; 7 nucleotides agree with TRBD1. Unmatched junction bases numbered 9, after V lost 2 bases and J lost 7 bases. CDR1 is SGHNT, CDR2 YYREEE, per germline (reference sequence). This CDR3 has 15 residues. The CDR3 loop is CASSFIQGNVNEQFF. In DNA form, the CDR3 reads TGTGCCAGCAGCTTTATACAGGGGAATGTGAATGAGCAGTTCTTC.

The CDR3 sequence: CASSKDRGYQPQHF. The CDR3 nucleotides read TGTGCCAGTAGTAAGGACAGGGGGTATCAGCCCCAGCATTTT. The chain recombines TRBV19 with TRBJ1-5; 10 bases map to TRBD1. The CDR3 sequence is 14 residues long. J lost 5 bases, V lost 4 bases, and 2 bases had no gene match. Per the germline V gene, CDR1 is LNHDA and CDR2 is SQIVND (reference sequence).

The chain has TRBV5-1 and TRBJ2-3; the D gene is possibly TRBD1 (6 bases). V was cut by 1 base and J by 4 bases, with 19 bases left in between. Germline CDR1 SGHRS, CDR2 YFSETQ. CDR3 length: 17 amino acids. CDR3 residues: CASSLSWRQDGADTQYF. As DNA, the CDR3 is TGCGCCAGCAGCTTGTCTTGGAGACAGGATGGCGCAGATACGCAGTATTTT.

The chain links TRBV7-2 to TRBJ2-3, with D uncertain. There are 14 residues in the CDR3. V was clipped by 7 bases and J by 1 base, with 12 bases between them. Germline V lookup: CDR1 SGHTA, CDR2 FQGNSA. DNA for the CDR3: TGTGCCAGCACCCTTCAACGGGGCACAGATACGCAGTATTTT. Translated, it gives CASTLQRGTDTQYF.

J is TRBJ1-2 and V is TRBV2; TRBD1 matches at 8 bases. Per the germline V gene, CDR1 is SNHLY and CDR2 is FYNNEI. The CDR3 is made up of 14 amino acids. V dropped 5 bases and J dropped 5; count of bases not matched to a gene: 7. CDR3 sequence (DNA): TGTGCCAGCAGTCGGACAGGGACCGTTTATGGCTACACCTTC. Residues: CASSRTGTVYGYTF.

The V and J genes are TRBV2 and TRBJ1-4; 9 bases map to TRBD1. With 6 bases clipped from V and 5 bases from J, the junction kept 4 bases outside the gene matches. Germline loops: CDR1 SNHLY, CDR2 FYNNEI. The CDR3 spans 14 residues. The DNA of the CDR3 is TGTGCCAGCAGATCCGGGACAGGGAATGAAAAACTGTTTTTT. This gives the protein CASRSGTGNEKLFF.

V and J are TRBV19 and TRBJ1-3, with D uncertain. V was shortened by 7 bases and J by 0 bases, with 10 bases between the two germline ends. Germline V lookup: CDR1 LNHDA, CDR2 SQIVND (reference sequence). The CDR3 runs to 14 residues. The CDR3 region has the DNA TGTGCCAGTAATCCAGCACGCTCTGGAAACACCATATATTTT. Amino acid sequence: CASNPARSGNTIYF.

This clone showed up just a few times. The genes are TRBV30 and TRBJ1-5, with a weak D call TRBD1 (6 bases). The V end lost 0 bases, the J end lost 7 bases, and 10 bases lay between the germline ends. CDR3 size: 13 residues. Germline CDR1 GTSNPN, CDR2 SVGIG (reference sequence). The CDR3 protein is CAWSVSQGQPQHF. CDR3 nucleotides: TGTGCCTGGAGTGTAAGCCAGGGGCAGCCCCAGCATTTT.

V and J are TRBV28 and TRBJ1-2; D perhaps matches TRBD1 (6 bases). The CDR3 spans 13 residues. V lost 10 bases, J lost 1 base, and 13 bases lay in between. CDR1 and CDR2 from the germline V gene are MDHEN and SYDVKM. As DNA, the CDR3 is TGTGCCACCCTCAGACAGGTTAACTATGGCTACACCTTC. Translated, it gives CATLRQVNYGYTF.

V and J are TRBV11-2 and TRBJ2-3; D call uncertain. Germline CDR1 and CDR2: SGHAT and FQNNGV. V was clipped by 5 bases and J by 1 base, with 7 bases between them. This CDR3 has 13 residues. The DNA for the CDR3 is TGTGCCAGCAGCCCGGGCCGCACAGATACGCAGTATTTT. Protein product: CASSPGRTDTQYF.

The chain links TRBV4-2 to TRBJ1-2; D is perhaps TRBD1 (5 bases). The CDR3 extends over 13 amino acids. V gave up 2 bases and J gave up 8 bases, with 12 bases separating them. Germline-derived CDR1 and CDR2 are LGHNA and YNFKEQ. The CDR3: CASSQRRVGGYTF. For the CDR3, the DNA is TGTGCCAGCAGCCAACGCAGGGTGGGGGGCTACACCTTC.

This clone has only a few counts. This chain connects TRBV5-1 to TRBJ2-3; 15 positions match TRBD2. Germline CDR1 and CDR2: SGHRS and YFSETQ. There are 18 residues in the CDR3. V shed 4 bases and J 5 bases; nucleotides not matched to a gene: 11. The chain's CDR3 is CASSAGTSGRNGRDTQYF. The DNA for the CDR3 is TGCGCCAGCAGCGCCGGGACTAGCGGGAGGAACGGTCGAGATACGCAGTATTTT.

The chain carries TRBV6-5 and TRBJ1-1; D gene uncertain. Trimming took off 7 bases at V and 8 bases at J, with 14 bases between the two ends. This CDR3 spans 12 amino acids. The germline V gene encodes CDR1 MNHEY and CDR2 SVGAGI. CDR3 sequence: CASKGLDQEAFF. CDR3 bases: TGTGCCAGCAAAGGCCTGGACCAAGAAGCTTTCTTT.

The rearrangement joins TRBV18 to TRBJ1-1; possibly TRBD1 for D (5 bases). Germline V gene lookup returns CDR1 KGHSH and CDR2 LQKENI. The ends were cut back, 5 bases at V and 3 bases at J, with 16 bases in the middle. The CDR3 consists of 15 residues. CDR3 in amino acids: CASSSTATRDTEAFF. In DNA form, the CDR3 reads TGTGCCAGCTCATCGACAGCTACCCGGGACACTGAAGCTTTCTTT.

This chain links TRBV30 with TRBJ2-4; D may match TRBD1 or TRBD2 (5 bases each). Germline loops: CDR1 GTSNPN, CDR2 SVGIG (reference sequence). V shed 2 bases and J shed 11 bases, with 16 bases lying between them. The CDR3 is 13 residues long. DNA of the CDR3: TGTGCCTGGAGTTCGGGACCTCTCCGGCTTCAGTACTTC. It specifies CAWSSGPLRLQYF.

V gene TRBV27 combines with J gene TRBJ2-5; 9 bases are shared with TRBD1. The germline V gene encodes CDR1 MNHEY and CDR2 SMNVEV (reference sequence). Unmatched junction bases numbered 5, after V lost 5 bases and J lost 4 bases. This CDR3 has 14 residues. The DNA of the CDR3 is TGTGCCAGCAGTCACGGACAGGGGAGAGAGACCCAGTACTTC. Its protein product is CASSHGQGRETQYF.

This sequence joins TRBV7-9 and TRBJ1-5, with D perhaps matching TRBD1 (6 bases). CDR1 is SEHNR, CDR2 FQNEAQ, per germline (reference sequence). The V end lost 4 bases, the J end lost 2 bases, and 12 bases lay between the germline ends. The CDR3 is 15 residues long. The CDR3 nucleotides are TGTGCCAGCAGCTCCGGGGAGGGGGGCAATCAGCCCCAGCATTTT. Translated: CASSSGEGGNQPQHF.

The genes are TRBV6-1 and TRBJ2-5; no reliable D call. The DNA end favors TRBJ2-7, so the J call may be wrong. From germline, CDR1 is MNHNS and CDR2 SASEGT. The CDR3 spans 11 residues. DNA of the CDR3: TGTGCCAGCAGTTCCCCCTACGAGCAGTACTTC. Protein product: CASSSPYEQYF.

This chain links TRBV7-3 with TRBJ2-1; D may correspond to TRBD1 or TRBD2 (5 bases each). V was shortened by 4 bases and J by 9 bases, with 19 bases between the two germline ends. CDR3 length: 15 residues. CDR1 is SGHTA, CDR2 FQGTGA, per germline. The CDR3 bases are TGTGCCAGCAGCTACCAAACGGGGCCGGTGAGTGAGCAGTTCTTC. This translates into CASSYQTGPVSEQFF.

This clone was observed a single time. This chain links TRBV6-6 with TRBJ1-4; 7 bases match TRBD1. The CDR3 runs to 14 residues. Trimming cost V 6 bases and J 4 bases; bases outside gene matches: 5. Germline V gene sequence: CDR1 MNHNY, CDR2 SVGAGI (reference sequence). This CDR3 is CASRQQGFNEKLFF. CDR3 in DNA: TGTGCCAGCAGACAACAGGGGTTTAATGAAAAACTGTTTTTT.

This clone was seen more than once but under ten times. The V gene is TRBV28, the J gene TRBJ1-5, with 7 positions matching TRBD1. The V gene's germline CDR1 is MDHEN and CDR2 SYDVKM. J gave up 4 bases and V 3 bases, and 3 bases lay outside the gene matches. This CDR3 is built from 14 residues. The CDR3, as DNA: TGTGCCAGCAGTTTCGACAGGGTGAATCAGCCCCAGCATTTT. This gives the protein CASSFDRVNQPQHF.

The chain is built from TRBV7-9 and TRBJ1-4; no clear D. The germline gives CDR1 SEHNR, CDR2 FQNEAQ (reference sequence). This CDR3 spans 17 amino acids. Trimming shortened V by 1 base and J by 3 bases, and 15 bases separated the two germline ends. The CDR3, as DNA: TGTGCCAGCAGCTTAGGAGCGGGCGGAAAGGCTAATGAAAAACTGTTTTTT. Translated: CASSLGAGGKANEKLFF.

In this sample, this clone turned up a few times. The chain is built from TRBV6-1 and TRBJ2-7, with 11 bases matching TRBD2. Germline V lookup: CDR1 MNHNS, CDR2 SASEGT. Unmatched junction bases numbered 9, after V lost 6 bases and J lost 5 bases. The CDR3 extends over 15 amino acids. In DNA form, the CDR3 reads TGTGCCAGCAGGCTAGCGGGAGGTGCGAAGGACGAGCAGTACTTC. It specifies CASRLAGGAKDEQYF.

The rearrangement links TRBV6-1 to TRBJ1-2; D gene unclear. The CDR3 length is 14 residues. Trimming shortened V by 7 bases and J by 0 bases, and 12 bases separated the two germline ends. Germline assignment: CDR1 MNHNS and CDR2 SASEGT. DNA of the CDR3: TGTGCCAGCATCAAGAGAGTTGCTAACTATGGCTACACCTTC. Its translation: CASIKRVANYGYTF.

This clone was picked up one time. In DNA, the CDR3 is TGTGCCAGCAGACATGACTGGGCTAACTATGGCTACACCTTC. As protein: CASRHDWANYGYTF. The chain carries TRBV7-9 and TRBJ1-2; D is unresolved. CDR3 length: 14 residues. V was cut by 6 bases and J by 0 bases, with 11 bases left in between. Germline CDR1 SEHNR, CDR2 FQNEAQ (reference sequence).

The chain employs TRBV27 and TRBJ2-7; D call uncertain. The CDR3 spans 14 residues. The germline V gene has CDR1 MNHEY and CDR2 SMNVEV (reference sequence). Trimming stripped 4 bases from V and 6 bases from J, with 16 bases between. This chain's CDR3 is CASSSQQVKGEQYF. The CDR3 DNA follows: TGTGCCAGCAGTTCCCAGCAGGTGAAGGGCGAGCAGTACTTC.